The source of this TCR beta chain is a study of a mutant IDH1 vaccine in newly diagnosed glioma (dated by TCRdb to the early 2020s). In the study overall: Across visits V03 through V10, patients got a total of eight vaccinations, given in weeks 1, 3, 5, 7, 11, 15, 19 and 23. Vaccination was initiated 4-6 weeks after radiotherapy alone, or concurrently with temozolomide cycles in the chemotherapy-containing groups. Of the approximately 30 treated patients, 62.5% were male and approximately 40% were female, and the mean age was around 40 years. Before enrollment, most patients had been given radiochemotherapy with temozolomide as standard therapy, while the rest had received either radiotherapy alone or temozolomide alone. Six visits were used for peripheral blood collection: V03 (baseline), V05, V07, V10, V12 and V13. For exploratory analyses, longitudinal TCRB deep sequencing was carried out in around 26 treated patients wherever samples were available. Overall study outcomes, separate from this receptor: Availability determined which PBMC samples were chosen for TCRB deep sequencing. The authors stated that sample limitations prevented analyses of patient blood samples from being reproduced. Pseudoprogression appeared unrelated to alterations in the top peripheral T cell clonotypes detected by TCRB sequencing. Immune responses induced by the vaccine were seen in 90% to 95% of patients across multiple MHC alleles.

V drops 7 bases and J drops 1 base, leaving 13 bases in between. The CDR3, from cysteine to phenylalanine, totals 14 residues. The only DNA kept is the CDR3, 42 bases in frame from the first base. According to the germline V gene (reference sequence), CDR1 reads MNHNY and CDR2 reads SVGAGI. Library preparation used the immunoSEQ multiplex PCR assay. Rearranged TCR beta chain sequences were amplified with the hsTCRB Kit following the manufacturer's protocol. TCRB libraries were sequenced on an Illumina MiSeq. For the original study's pipeline: The proprietary platform of the kit vendor was used for demultiplexing, trimming and gene mapping. This is the immuneACCESS table as TCRdb keeps it, with only in-frame sequences that have V and J called. A part of the clones is gone; compared with another copy, unresolved V genes explain less than half, and the rest is unexplained. For V, J and clone size, that table is used; D and trimming come from the DNA. This sample gives about 72,000 clones in total; about 87% of them show up just once. The ten most abundant clones make up 13% of the sample.

To note about this clone: Its antigen has not been determined. Within one base of it there is no much larger clone, and no base qualities were kept.

The sample's time point label, decoded: week 23, last vaccination. Each vaccine dose, consisting of 300 ug of a 20-mer mutant IDH1 peptide in Montanide, was administered subcutaneously with topical imiquimod. Newly diagnosed WHO grade 3 or 4 IDH1-mutant astrocytomas showing loss of nuclear ATRX were present in the donors. The samples were drawn from NOA16, a multicentre, single-arm, open-label phase I trial in Germany that tested a mutant IDH1 peptide vaccine in humans for the first time. Genomic DNA for TCRB sequencing was isolated from EDTA blood with the DNeasy Blood and Tissue Kit. This material consisted of PBMCs, taken from a glioma patient whose treatment included an IDH1 peptide vaccine. The chain couples TRBV6-6 to TRBJ1-1, with no D gene named confidently. The receptor was isolated from a young man with glioma. The bases are TGTGCCAGCATCAACGGAGGGCAGAACACTGAAGCTTTCTTT. Its translation is CASINGGQNTEAFF.